These 27 T cell receptor beta chains were sequenced from one sample in a study of high-grade serous ovarian cancer treatment subgroups. Tumor samples were taken before definitive surgery or chemotherapy. Profiling relied on immunoSEQ multiplex PCR, and the TCRdb table lists in-frame clones only, not all of them. Here the sample spans 950 to 1,200 clones, about 80% being singletons. Sequenced input: tumor tissue. These receptors were collected from a human donor with high-grade serous ovarian cancer.

This chain connects TRBV7-9 to TRBJ1-2; TRBD1 might be the D (5 bases). CDR1 and CDR2 (germline): SEHNR, FQNEAQ (reference sequence). The CDR3 contains 16 residues. V lost 3 bases and J lost 4, with 18 bases in between. Here the CDR3 DNA reads TGTGCCAGCAGCTTTGAATCGGCAGGGCTAGGCTATGGCTACACCTTC. As protein: CASSFESAGLGYGYTF.

The genes are TRBV7-2 and TRBJ2-1; D not resolved. Trimming removed 1 base at V and 6 bases at J, with 4 bases between. This CDR3 has 12 amino acids. Germline CDR1 and CDR2: SGHTA and FQGNSA. For the CDR3, the DNA is TGTGCCAGCAGCTTAGGGAGCAATGAGCAGTTCTTC. Its protein is CASSLGSNEQFF.

CDR3 sequence (DNA): TGTGCCAGTAGTCGGGGGAGGGCCGGGGAGCTGTTTTTT. This sequence encodes CASSRGRAGELFF. V is TRBV19 and J is TRBJ2-2; 7 positions agree with TRBD2. Germline V gene sequence: CDR1 LNHDA, CDR2 SQIVND (reference sequence). Trimming took 5 bases from V and 6 from J; bases not matched to a gene: 3. This CDR3 contains 13 residues.

This chain links TRBV4-2 with TRBJ1-6, with D possibly matching TRBD1 (6 bases). The CDR3 has 19 amino acids. V gave up 1 base and J gave up 5 bases, with 21 bases separating them. Germline V gene sequence: CDR1 LGHNA, CDR2 YNFKEQ. CDR3 in DNA: TGTGCCAGCAGCCAAGGAGAAGGTACAGGGAATCTAAATAATTCACCCCTCCACTTT. Translation gives CASSQGEGTGNLNNSPLHF.

This chain joins TRBV18 and TRBJ2-3; D remains ambiguous. V was shortened by 3 bases and J by 4 bases, with 11 bases between the two germline ends. This CDR3 has 14 amino acids. Germline-derived CDR1 and CDR2 are KGHSH and LQKENI. CDR3 protein: CASSPDLKSDTQYF. CDR3 sequence (DNA): TGTGCCAGCTCACCGGACCTAAAATCAGATACGCAGTATTTT.

This rearrangement joins TRBV7-9 to TRBJ1-5; 7 positions match TRBD1. The CDR3 has 16 residues. The V gene's germline CDR1 is SEHNR and CDR2 FQNEAQ (reference sequence). V lost 4 bases and J lost 7; bases outside the gene matches: 13. CDR3 protein: CASSSYTGVGEQPQHF. The DNA for the CDR3 is TGTGCCAGCAGCTCCTACACAGGGGTTGGCGAACAGCCCCAGCATTTT. Supplemented by reference TRBV7-9 and TRBJ1-5, the full variable domain reads DTGVSQNPRHKITKRGQNVTFRCDPISEHNRLYWYRQTLGQGPEFLTYFQNEAQLEKSRLLSDRFSAERPKGSFSTLEIQRTEQGDSAMYLCASSSYTGVGEQPQHFGDGTRLSIL.

CDR3 loop: CASSQRTGVQNIQYF. As DNA, the CDR3 is TGTGCCAGCAGCCAACGGACAGGGGTGCAAAACATTCAGTACTTC. The chain is built from TRBV14 and TRBJ2-4, with TRBD1 matching 9 bases. The V gene end was trimmed by 2 bases and the J gene end by 5 bases; junction bases not matched to a gene: 4. This CDR3 comprises 15 residues. CDR1 SGHDN and CDR2 FVKESK come from the germline V gene.

This clone came up once. V usage is TRBV5-4 and J usage is TRBJ1-2, with D perhaps matching TRBD1 (5 bases). There are 13 residues in the CDR3. V was clipped by 2 bases and J by 8 bases, with 13 bases between them. CDR1 is SGHNT, CDR2 YYREEE, per germline (reference sequence). The CDR3 here is CASSLRGPGGYTF. In nucleotides, the CDR3 is TGTGCCAGCAGCTTAAGGGGCCCCGGGGGCTACACCTTC.

This chain connects TRBV6-5 to TRBJ1-2, with a tentative D call TRBD1 (5 bases). Trimming shortened V by 2 bases and J by 4 bases, and 11 bases separated the two germline ends. This CDR3 is 14 amino acids long. Looked up from germline, CDR1 is MNHEY and CDR2 is SVGAGI. CDR3 in amino acids: CASSYEGRAYGYTF. The CDR3, as DNA: TGTGCCAGCAGTTACGAGGGGCGCGCCTATGGCTACACCTTC.

This sequence joins TRBV5-1 and TRBJ2-1, with 8 positions matching TRBD1. Per germline, CDR1 SGHRS and CDR2 YFSETQ. The CDR3 length is 14 residues. Trimming removed 0 bases from V and 7 bases from J; junction bases left unmatched: 3. For the CDR3, the DNA is TGCGCCAGCAGCTTGGTGCAGGGGGCGAATGAGCAGTTCTTC. This codes for CASSLVQGANEQFF.

The CDR3 nucleotides are TGCGCCAGCAGCCCAACAGGGGGCGCCCGTTTTACTAACTATGGCTACACCTTC. Its protein is CASSPTGGARFTNYGYTF. This chain links TRBV5-1 with TRBJ1-2; 9 bases map to TRBD1. V shed 4 bases, J shed 0 bases, and the junction held 13 bases outside the gene matches. Germline V gives CDR1 SGHRS, CDR2 YFSETQ. This CDR3 contains 18 residues.

V gene TRBV9 combines with J gene TRBJ1-2; D perhaps matches TRBD1 (5 bases). Trimming left V 0 bases short and J 8 bases short, with 11 bases between. The CDR3 contains 13 residues. Germline V CDR1 and CDR2: SGDLS, YYNGEE. The CDR3 nucleotides are TGTGCCAGCAGCGTAGCGGGGGGGGGAGGCTACACCTTC. Its protein is CASSVAGGGGYTF.

This chain joins TRBV5-1 and TRBJ2-5; 9 bases line up with TRBD2. The V gene end was trimmed by 0 bases and the J gene end by 3 bases; junction bases not matched to a gene: 9. Germline V CDR1 and CDR2: SGHRS, YFSETQ. This CDR3 has 17 amino acids. The CDR3 coding sequence is TGCGCCAGCAGCTTGGAGGGATCTAGCGGGGTAAAAGAGACCCAGTACTTC. This encodes CASSLEGSSGVKETQYF.

The J gene is TRBJ2-7, the V gene TRBV11-3; D is perhaps TRBD2 (5 bases). Germline V gene sequence: CDR1 SGHNT, CDR2 YENEEA. V was trimmed by 1 base and J by 1 base, leaving 11 bases between them. The CDR3 runs to 15 residues. The chain's CDR3 is CASSLGFGVSYEQYF. Here the CDR3 DNA reads TGTGCCAGCAGCTTAGGATTCGGGGTTTCCTACGAGCAGTACTTC. Full variable domain (missing parts from reference TRBV11-3 and TRBJ2-7): EAGVVQSPRYKIIEKKQPVAFWCNPISGHNTLYWYLQNLGQGPELLIRYENEEAVDDSQLPKDRFSAERLKGVDSTLKIQPAELGDSAVYLCASSLGFGVSYEQYFGPGTRLTVT.

This chain connects TRBV6-5 to TRBJ1-2, with D possibly TRBD1 on 5 matching bases. The CDR3 has 15 residues. Germline V gene lookup returns CDR1 MNHEY and CDR2 SVGAGI. Trimming left V 2 bases short and J 2 bases short, with 12 bases between. The CDR3 nucleotides read TGTGCCAGCAGTTACCCCCAAGGGGACAACTATGGCTACACCTTC. It translates to CASSYPQGDNYGYTF.

The chain recombines TRBV10-2 with TRBJ1-1; 8 bases match TRBD1. This CDR3 spans 18 amino acids. The germline CDR1 and CDR2 sequences are WSHSY and SAAADI. Trimming removed 6 bases from V and 4 bases from J; junction bases left unmatched: 19. The DNA for the CDR3 is TGCGCCAGCAGGATAATTCCGGGACAGGAGTCCCGGGGCACTGAAGCTTTCTTT. It translates to CASRIIPGQESRGTEAFF.

The chain couples TRBV7-8 to TRBJ2-1; 14 bases are shared with TRBD2. Per germline, CDR1 SGHVS and CDR2 FQNEAQ. Losses at the gene ends were 2 bases for V and 6 bases for J; bases not matched to a gene: 9. The CDR3 consists of 18 residues. The CDR3 sequence: CASSLRRTSGRWGNEQFF. The CDR3 DNA sequence: TGTGCCAGCAGCTTACGAAGGACTAGCGGGAGGTGGGGCAATGAGCAGTTCTTC.

The chain combines TRBV11-3 with TRBJ2-2; 8 bases map to TRBD2. Germline CDR1 and CDR2: SGHNT and YENEEA. Trimming cost V 1 base and J 3 bases; bases outside gene matches: 7. The CDR3 has 17 residues. This CDR3 is CASSLGRSGGYTGELFF. The DNA of the CDR3 is TGTGCCAGCAGCTTAGGACGGAGCGGGGGATACACCGGGGAGCTGTTTTTT. The full variable domain, completed using reference TRBV11-3 and TRBJ2-2, is EAGVVQSPRYKIIEKKQPVAFWCNPISGHNTLYWYLQNLGQGPELLIRYENEEAVDDSQLPKDRFSAERLKGVDSTLKIQPAELGDSAVYLCASSLGRSGGYTGELFFGEGSRLTVL.

This clone occurred a few times. This chain links TRBV6-7 with TRBJ2-2; the D is unclear. TRBV6-7 is classed as an ORF, of uncertain function. V gave up 6 bases and J gave up 6 bases, with 17 bases separating them. The length of the CDR3 is 15 residues. Here the CDR3 reads CASRKARVLPGELFF. The CDR3 DNA sequence: TGTGCCAGCAGGAAAGCCCGGGTTCTCCCCGGGGAGCTGTTTTTT.

As for this clone: Sequence at one end of the junction differs from germline and may be a read error. V is TRBV7-2 and J is TRBJ1-2; tentatively, D is TRBD1 (5 bases). Germline loops: CDR1 SGHTA, CDR2 FQGNSA. This CDR3 spans 14 amino acids. CDR3 in amino acids: CASSLVGAPRGKIF. In nucleotides, the CDR3 is TGTGCCAGCAGCCTCGTGGGAGCCCCGAGGGGCAAAATCTTC. Together with reference TRBV7-2 and TRBJ1-2, the CDR3 gives the full variable domain: GAGVSQSPSNKVTEKGKDVELRCDPISGHTALYWYRQSLGQGLEFLIYFQGNSAPDKSGLPSDRFSAERTGGSVSTLTIQRTQQEDSAVYLCASSLVGAPRGKIFGSGTRLTVV.

This chain joins TRBV4-1 and TRBJ1-4; D perhaps matches TRBD1 (6 bases). This CDR3 comprises 16 residues. V lost 3 bases and J lost 8, with 19 bases in between. Germline V lookup: CDR1 MGHRA, CDR2 YSYEKL. CDR3 in DNA: TGCGCCAGCAGCCAGGGAACAACAGGGTGGCGCGAAAAACTGTTTTTT. It codes for CASSQGTTGWREKLFF.

The chain carries TRBV29-1 and TRBJ2-2; D may be TRBD1 or TRBD2 (7 bases each). This CDR3 has 13 amino acids. Per germline, CDR1 SQVTM and CDR2 ANQGSEA. V was trimmed by 3 bases and J by 6 bases, leaving 11 bases between them. The CDR3 sequence is CSVDRGRAGELFF. CDR3 bases: TGCAGCGTTGACAGGGGGAGGGCCGGGGAGCTGTTTTTT.

The chain employs TRBV19 and TRBJ1-2; no clear D. Germline values: CDR1 LNHDA, CDR2 SQIVND (reference sequence). This CDR3 contains 11 residues. V was clipped by 3 bases and J by 8 bases, with 7 bases between them. The CDR3 spells CASSIAQGYTF. The CDR3 coding sequence is TGTGCCAGTAGTATCGCTCAGGGCTACACCTTC.

The chain uses TRBV7-8 and TRBJ1-1; a possible D gene is TRBD1 (5 bases). Trimming took 1 base from V and 4 from J, leaving 7 bases between them. The CDR3 spans 13 residues. Germline-derived CDR1 and CDR2 are SGHVS and FQNEAQ. This chain's CDR3 is CASSLGGPTEAFF. DNA of the CDR3: TGTGCCAGCAGCTTAGGGGGCCCCACTGAAGCTTTCTTT.

This clone was seen only a few times. The chain couples TRBV19 to TRBJ1-2; D gene unclear. Germline V gene lookup returns CDR1 LNHDA and CDR2 SQIVND (reference sequence). V dropped 5 bases and J dropped 2 bases, with 9 bases sitting between them. CDR3 length equals 13 residues. The CDR3 loop is CASSVDQNYGYTF. The CDR3 nucleotides read TGTGCCAGTAGTGTGGACCAGAACTATGGCTACACCTTC.

The table lists this clone with a few counts. The chain employs TRBV15 and TRBJ2-7, with D maybe TRBD1 (6 bases). This CDR3 contains 13 residues. CDR1 is LNHNV, CDR2 YYDKDF, per germline (reference sequence). Trimming pared 9 bases from V and 5 bases from J, leaving 17 bases between. The CDR3 region is CATITGSNDEQYF. In DNA form, the CDR3 reads TGTGCCACGATAACAGGGAGTAACGACGAGCAGTACTTC. Drawing the rest from reference TRBV15 and TRBJ2-7, the complete variable domain is DAMVIQNPRYQVTQFGKPVTLSCSQTLNHNVMYWYQQKSSQAPKLLFHYYDKDFNNEADTPDNFQSRRPNTSFCFLDIRSPGLGDTAMYLCATITGSNDEQYFGPGTRLTVT.

This clone was detected only a few times. The rearrangement joins TRBV4-1 to TRBJ1-1, with 12 bases identical to TRBD1. This CDR3 is 15 amino acids long. The V and J ends lost 4 bases and 5 bases, in that order; junction bases with no gene match: 5. CDR1 and CDR2 from the germline V gene are MGHRA and YSYEKL. Here the CDR3 reads CASSPWDRGRTEAFF. For the CDR3, the DNA is TGCGCCAGCAGCCCCTGGGACAGGGGGCGTACTGAAGCTTTCTTT.